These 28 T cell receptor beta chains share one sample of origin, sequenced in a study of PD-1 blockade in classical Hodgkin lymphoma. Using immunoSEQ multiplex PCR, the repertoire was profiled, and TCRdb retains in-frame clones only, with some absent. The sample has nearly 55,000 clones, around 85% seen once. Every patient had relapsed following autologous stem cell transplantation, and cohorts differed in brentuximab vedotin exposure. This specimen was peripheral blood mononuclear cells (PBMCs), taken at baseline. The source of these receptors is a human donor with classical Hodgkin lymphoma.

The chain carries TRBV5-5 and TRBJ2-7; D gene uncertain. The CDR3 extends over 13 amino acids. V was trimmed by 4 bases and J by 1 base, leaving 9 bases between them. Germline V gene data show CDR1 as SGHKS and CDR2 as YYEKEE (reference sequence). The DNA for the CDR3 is TGTGCCAGCAGCCCCATGGGTTCCTACGAGCAGTACGTC. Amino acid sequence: CASSPMGSYEQYV.

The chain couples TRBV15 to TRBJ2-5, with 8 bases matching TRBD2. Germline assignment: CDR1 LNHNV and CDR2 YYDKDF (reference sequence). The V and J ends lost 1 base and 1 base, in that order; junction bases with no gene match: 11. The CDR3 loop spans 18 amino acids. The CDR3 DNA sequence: TGTGCCACCAGCAGAGGGGCCAGCGGGGGTGGTCTCCAAGAGACCCAGTACTTC. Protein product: CATSRGASGGGLQETQYF. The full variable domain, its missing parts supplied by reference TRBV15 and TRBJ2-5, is DAMVIQNPRYQVTQFGKPVTLSCSQTLNHNVMYWYQQKSSQAPKLLFHYYDKDFNNEADTPDNFQSRRPNTSFCFLDIRSPGLGDTAMYLCATSRGASGGGLQETQYFGPGTRLLVL.

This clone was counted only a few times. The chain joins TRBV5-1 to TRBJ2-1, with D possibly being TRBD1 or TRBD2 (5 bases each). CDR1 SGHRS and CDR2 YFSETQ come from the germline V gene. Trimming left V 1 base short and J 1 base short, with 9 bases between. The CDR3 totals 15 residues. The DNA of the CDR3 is TGCGCCAGCAGCTTGACGGGGCAGTCCTACAATGAGCAGTTCTTC. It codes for CASSLTGQSYNEQFF.

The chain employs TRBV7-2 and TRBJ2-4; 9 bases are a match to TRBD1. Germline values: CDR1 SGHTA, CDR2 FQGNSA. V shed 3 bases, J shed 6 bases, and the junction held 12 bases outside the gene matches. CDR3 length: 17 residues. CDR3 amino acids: CASSFPSRGQGRNIQYF. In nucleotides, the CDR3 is TGTGCCAGCAGCTTCCCGAGCCGGGGACAGGGAAGAAACATTCAGTACTTC.

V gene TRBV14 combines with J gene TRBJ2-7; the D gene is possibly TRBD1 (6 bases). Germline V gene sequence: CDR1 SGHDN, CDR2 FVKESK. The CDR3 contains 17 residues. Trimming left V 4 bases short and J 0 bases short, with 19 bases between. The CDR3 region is CASSRASYGTPSYEQYF. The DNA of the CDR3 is TGTGCCAGCAGCCGCGCATCTTACGGGACACCCTCCTACGAGCAGTACTTC.

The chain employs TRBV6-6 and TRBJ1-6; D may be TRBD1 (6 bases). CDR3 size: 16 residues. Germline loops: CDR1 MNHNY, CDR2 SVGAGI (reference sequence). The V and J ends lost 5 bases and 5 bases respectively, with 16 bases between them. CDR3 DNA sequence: TGTGCCAGCAGTCGCACAGGGCTAAGAAATAATTCACCCCTCCACTTT. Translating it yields CASSRTGLRNNSPLHF.

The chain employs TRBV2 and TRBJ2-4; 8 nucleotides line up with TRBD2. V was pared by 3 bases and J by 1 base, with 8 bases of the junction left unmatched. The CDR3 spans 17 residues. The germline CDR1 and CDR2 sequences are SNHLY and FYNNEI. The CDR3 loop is CASSDGLAGGAKNIQYF. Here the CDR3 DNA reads TGTGCCAGCAGTGACGGTCTAGCGGGTGGGGCCAAAAACATTCAGTACTTC.

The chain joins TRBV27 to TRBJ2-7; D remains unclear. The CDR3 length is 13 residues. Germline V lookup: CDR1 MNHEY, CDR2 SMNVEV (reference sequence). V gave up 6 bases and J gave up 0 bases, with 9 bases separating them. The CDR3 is CASRRTSSYEQYV. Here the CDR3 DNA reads TGTGCCAGCAGGAGGACGAGCTCCTACGAGCAGTACGTC.

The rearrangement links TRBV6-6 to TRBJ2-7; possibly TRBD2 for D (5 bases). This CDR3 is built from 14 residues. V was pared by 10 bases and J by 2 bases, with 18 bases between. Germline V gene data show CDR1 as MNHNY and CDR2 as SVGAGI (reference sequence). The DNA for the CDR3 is TGTGCCACCGAGGGTCACAAACCCCCCTACGAGCAGTACTTC. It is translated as CATEGHKPPYEQYF.

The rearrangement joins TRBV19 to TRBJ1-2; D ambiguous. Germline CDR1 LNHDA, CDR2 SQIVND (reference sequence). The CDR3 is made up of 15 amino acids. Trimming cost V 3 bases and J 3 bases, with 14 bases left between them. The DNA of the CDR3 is TGTGCCAGTAGTATGGGCTCGACTTTCTACTATGGCTACACCTTC. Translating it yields CASSMGSTFYYGYTF.

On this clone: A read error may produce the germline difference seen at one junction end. The CDR3 reads CAWSLWTGGLAGGPILF. The CDR3, as DNA: TGTGCCTGGAGTTTGTGGACAGGGGGACTAGCGGGAGGGCCTATCCTCTTC. The chain is built from TRBV30 and TRBJ2-1; TRBD2 matches 16 bases. The CDR3 is 17 amino acids. CDR1 is GTSNPN, CDR2 SVGIG, per germline (reference sequence).

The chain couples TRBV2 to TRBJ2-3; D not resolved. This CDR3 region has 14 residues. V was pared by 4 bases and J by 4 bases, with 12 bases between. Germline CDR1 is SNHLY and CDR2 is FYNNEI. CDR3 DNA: TGTGCCAGCAGTGTGTTGCGATCCGCAGATACGCAGTATTTT. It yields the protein CASSVLRSADTQYF.

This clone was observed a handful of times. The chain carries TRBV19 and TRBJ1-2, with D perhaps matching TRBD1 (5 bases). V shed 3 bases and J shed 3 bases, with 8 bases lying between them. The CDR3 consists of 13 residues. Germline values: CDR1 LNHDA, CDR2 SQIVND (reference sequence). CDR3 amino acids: CASSMGHYYGYTF. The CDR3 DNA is TGTGCCAGTAGTATGGGGCATTACTATGGCTACACCTTC.

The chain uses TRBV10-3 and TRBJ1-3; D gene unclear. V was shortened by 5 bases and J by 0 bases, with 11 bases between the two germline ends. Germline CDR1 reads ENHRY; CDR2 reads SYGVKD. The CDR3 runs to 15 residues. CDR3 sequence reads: CAISSTVLSGNTIYF. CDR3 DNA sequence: TGTGCCATCAGTTCTACGGTCCTCTCTGGAAACACCATATATTTT.

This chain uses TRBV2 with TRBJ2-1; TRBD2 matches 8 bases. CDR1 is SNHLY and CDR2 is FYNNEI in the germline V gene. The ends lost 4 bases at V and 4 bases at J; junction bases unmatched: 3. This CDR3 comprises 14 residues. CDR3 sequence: CASSGLAIYNEQFF. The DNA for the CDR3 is TGTGCCAGCAGTGGACTAGCGATTTACAATGAGCAGTTCTTC.

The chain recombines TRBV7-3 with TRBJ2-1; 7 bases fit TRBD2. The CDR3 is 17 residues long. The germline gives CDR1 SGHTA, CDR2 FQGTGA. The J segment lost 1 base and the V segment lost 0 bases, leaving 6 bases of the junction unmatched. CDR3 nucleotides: TGTGCCAGCAGCTTAACGGGACTAACTGGGTCCTACAATGAGCAGTTCTTC. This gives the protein CASSLTGLTGSYNEQFF. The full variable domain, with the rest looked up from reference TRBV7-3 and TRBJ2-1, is GAGVSQTPSNKVTEKGKYVELRCDPISGHTALYWYRQSLGQGPEFLIYFQGTGAADDSGLPNDRFFAVRPEGSVSTLKIQRTERGDSAVYLCASSLTGLTGSYNEQFFGPGTRLTVL.

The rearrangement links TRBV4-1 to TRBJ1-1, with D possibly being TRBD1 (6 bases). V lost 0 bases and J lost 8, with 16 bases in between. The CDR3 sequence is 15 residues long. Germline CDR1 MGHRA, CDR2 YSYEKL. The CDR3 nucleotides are TGCGCCAGCAGCCAAGATCGGAACAGGCAGGGGGAAGCTTTCTTT. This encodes CASSQDRNRQGEAFF.

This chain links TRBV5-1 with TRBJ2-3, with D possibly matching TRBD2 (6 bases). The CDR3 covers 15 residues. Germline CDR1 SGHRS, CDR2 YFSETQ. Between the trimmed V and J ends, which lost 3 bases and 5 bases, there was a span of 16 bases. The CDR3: CASSSSGDWRDTQYF. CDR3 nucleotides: TGCGCCAGCAGCTCCTCGGGAGATTGGAGAGATACGCAGTATTTT.

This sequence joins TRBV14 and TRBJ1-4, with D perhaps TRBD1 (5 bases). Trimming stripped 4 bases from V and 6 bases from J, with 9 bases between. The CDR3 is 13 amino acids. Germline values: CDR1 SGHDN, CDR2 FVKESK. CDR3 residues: CASSRRGDEKLFF. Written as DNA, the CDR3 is TGTGCCAGCAGCCGCCGGGGCGATGAAAAACTGTTTTTT.

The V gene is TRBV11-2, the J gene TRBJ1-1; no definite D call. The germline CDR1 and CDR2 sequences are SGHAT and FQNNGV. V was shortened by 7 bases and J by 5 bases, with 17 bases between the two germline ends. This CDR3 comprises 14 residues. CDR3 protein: CASTIRKQPTEAFF. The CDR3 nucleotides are TGTGCCAGCACTATCCGGAAGCAGCCTACTGAAGCTTTCTTT.

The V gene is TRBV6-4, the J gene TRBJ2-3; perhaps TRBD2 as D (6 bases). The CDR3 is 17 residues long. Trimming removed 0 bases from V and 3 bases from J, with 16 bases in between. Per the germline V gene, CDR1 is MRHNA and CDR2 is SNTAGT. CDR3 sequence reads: CASSDSPGLHLTDTQYF. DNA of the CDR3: TGTGCCAGCAGTGACTCCCCGGGACTCCATCTAACAGATACGCAGTATTTT.

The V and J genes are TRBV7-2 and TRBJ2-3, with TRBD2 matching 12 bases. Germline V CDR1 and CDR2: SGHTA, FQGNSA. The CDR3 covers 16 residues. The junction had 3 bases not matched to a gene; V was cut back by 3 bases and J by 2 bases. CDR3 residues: CASSLGLAGFTDTQYF. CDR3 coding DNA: TGTGCCAGCAGCTTGGGACTAGCGGGCTTCACAGATACGCAGTATTTT.

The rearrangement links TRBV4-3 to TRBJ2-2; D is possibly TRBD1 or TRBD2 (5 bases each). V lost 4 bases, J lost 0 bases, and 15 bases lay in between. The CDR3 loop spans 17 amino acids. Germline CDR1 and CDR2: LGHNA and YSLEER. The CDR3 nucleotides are TGCGCCAGCAGCCGGGAAGATGGGGGAACGAACACCGGGGAGCTGTTTTTT. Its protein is CASSREDGGTNTGELFF.

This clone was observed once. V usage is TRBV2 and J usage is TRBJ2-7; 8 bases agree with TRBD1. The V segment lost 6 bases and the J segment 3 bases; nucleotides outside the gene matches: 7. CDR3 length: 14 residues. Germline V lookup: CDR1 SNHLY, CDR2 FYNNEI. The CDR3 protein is CASSARQGHYEQYV. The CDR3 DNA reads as TGTGCCAGCAGCGCCCGACAGGGGCACTACGAGCAGTACGTC.

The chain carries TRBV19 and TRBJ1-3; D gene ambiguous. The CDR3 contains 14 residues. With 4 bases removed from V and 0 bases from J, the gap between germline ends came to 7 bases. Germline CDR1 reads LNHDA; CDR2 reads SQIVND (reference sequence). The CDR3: CASSSESSGNTIYF. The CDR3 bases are TGTGCCAGTAGTAGCGAGAGCTCTGGAAACACCATATATTTT. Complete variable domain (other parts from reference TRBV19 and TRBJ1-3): DGGITQSPKYLFRKEGQNVTLSCEQNLNHDAMYWYRQDPGQGLRLIYYSQIVNDFQKGDIAEGYSVSREKKESFPLTVTSAQKNPTAFYLCASSSESSGNTIYFGEGSWLTVV.

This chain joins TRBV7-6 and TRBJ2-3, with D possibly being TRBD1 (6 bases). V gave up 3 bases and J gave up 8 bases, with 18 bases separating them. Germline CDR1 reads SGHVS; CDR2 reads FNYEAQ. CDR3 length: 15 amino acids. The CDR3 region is CASSLGQGLLGTQYF. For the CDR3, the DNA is TGTGCCAGCAGCTTGGGGCAGGGGCTGCTCGGTACGCAGTATTTT.

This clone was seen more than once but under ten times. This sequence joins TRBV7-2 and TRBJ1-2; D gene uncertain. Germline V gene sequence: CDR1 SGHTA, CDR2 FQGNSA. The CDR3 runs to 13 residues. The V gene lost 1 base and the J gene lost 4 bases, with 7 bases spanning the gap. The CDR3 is CASSLGGTYGYTF. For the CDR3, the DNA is TGTGCCAGCAGCTTAGGGGGTACCTATGGCTACACCTTC.

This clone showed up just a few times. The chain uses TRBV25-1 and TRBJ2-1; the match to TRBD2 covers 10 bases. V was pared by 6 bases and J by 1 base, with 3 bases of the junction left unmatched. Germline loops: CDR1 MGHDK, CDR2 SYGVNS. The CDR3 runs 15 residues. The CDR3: CASRGAGGSYNEQFF. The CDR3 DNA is TGTGCCAGCAGAGGAGCGGGAGGGTCCTACAATGAGCAGTTCTTC. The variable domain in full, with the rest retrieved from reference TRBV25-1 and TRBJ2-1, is EADIYQTPRYLVIGTGKKITLECSQTMGHDKMYWYQQDPGMELHLIHYSYGVNSTEKGDLSSESTVSRIRTEHFPLTLESARPSHTSQYLCASRGAGGSYNEQFFGPGTRLTVL.